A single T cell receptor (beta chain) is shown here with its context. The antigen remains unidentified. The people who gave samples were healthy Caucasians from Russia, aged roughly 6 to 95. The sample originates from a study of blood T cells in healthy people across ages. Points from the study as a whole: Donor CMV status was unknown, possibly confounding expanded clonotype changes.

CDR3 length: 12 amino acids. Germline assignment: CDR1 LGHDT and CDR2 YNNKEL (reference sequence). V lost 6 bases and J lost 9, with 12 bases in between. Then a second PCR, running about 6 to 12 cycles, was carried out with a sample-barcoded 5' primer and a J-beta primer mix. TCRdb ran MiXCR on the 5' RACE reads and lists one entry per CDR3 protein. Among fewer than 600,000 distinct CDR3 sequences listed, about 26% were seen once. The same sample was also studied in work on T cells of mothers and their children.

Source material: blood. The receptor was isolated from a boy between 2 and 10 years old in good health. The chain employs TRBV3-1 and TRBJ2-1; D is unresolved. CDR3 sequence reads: CASSPPLGEQFF. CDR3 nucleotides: TGTGCCAGCAGTCCTCCCCTAGGTGAGCAGTTCTTC.